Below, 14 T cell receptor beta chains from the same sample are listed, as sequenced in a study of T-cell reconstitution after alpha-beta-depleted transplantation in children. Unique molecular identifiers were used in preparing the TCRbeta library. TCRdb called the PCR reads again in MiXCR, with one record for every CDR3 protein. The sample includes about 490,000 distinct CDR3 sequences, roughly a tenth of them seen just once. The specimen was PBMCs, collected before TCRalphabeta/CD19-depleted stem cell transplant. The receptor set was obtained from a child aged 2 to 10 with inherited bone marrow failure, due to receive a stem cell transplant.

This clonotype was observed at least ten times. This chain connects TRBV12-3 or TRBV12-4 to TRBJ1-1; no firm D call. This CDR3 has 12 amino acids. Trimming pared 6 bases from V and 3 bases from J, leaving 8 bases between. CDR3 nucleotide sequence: TGTGCCAGCAGCTCTCAACACACTGAAGCTTTCTTT. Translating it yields CASSSQHTEAFF.

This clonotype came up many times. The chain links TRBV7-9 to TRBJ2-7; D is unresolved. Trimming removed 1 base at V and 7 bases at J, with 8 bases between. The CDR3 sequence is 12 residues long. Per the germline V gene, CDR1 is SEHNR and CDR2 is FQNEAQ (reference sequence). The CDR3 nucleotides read TGTGCCAGCAGCTTAGAAGGAACAGAGCAGTACTTC. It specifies CASSLEGTEQYF.

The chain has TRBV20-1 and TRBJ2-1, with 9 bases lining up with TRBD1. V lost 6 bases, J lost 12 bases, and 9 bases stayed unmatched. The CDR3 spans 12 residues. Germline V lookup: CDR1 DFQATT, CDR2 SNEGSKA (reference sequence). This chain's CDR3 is CSARKPGQGQFF. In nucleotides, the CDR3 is TGCAGTGCCCGAAAACCGGGACAGGGGCAGTTCTTC.

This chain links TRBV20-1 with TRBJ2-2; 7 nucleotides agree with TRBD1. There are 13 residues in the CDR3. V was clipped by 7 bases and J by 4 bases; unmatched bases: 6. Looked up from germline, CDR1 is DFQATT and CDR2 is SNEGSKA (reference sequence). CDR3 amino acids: CSGVAGGTGELFF. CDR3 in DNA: TGCAGTGGGGTAGCAGGGGGCACCGGGGAGCTGTTTTTT.

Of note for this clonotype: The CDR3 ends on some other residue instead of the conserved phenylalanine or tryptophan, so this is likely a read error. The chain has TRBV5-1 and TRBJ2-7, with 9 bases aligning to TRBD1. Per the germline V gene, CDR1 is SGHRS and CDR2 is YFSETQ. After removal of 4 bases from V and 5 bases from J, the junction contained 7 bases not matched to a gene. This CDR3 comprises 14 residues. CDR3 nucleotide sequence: TGCGCCAGCAGCGGCGGGACAGGGTCCCACGAGCAGTACCTC. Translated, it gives CASSGGTGSHEQYL.

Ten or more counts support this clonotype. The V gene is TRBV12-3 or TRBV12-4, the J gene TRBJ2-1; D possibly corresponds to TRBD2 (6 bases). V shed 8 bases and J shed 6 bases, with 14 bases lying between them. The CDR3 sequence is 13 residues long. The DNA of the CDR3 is TGTGCCAGCGGGACTCCCGGGGTCAATGAGCAGTTCTTC. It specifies CASGTPGVNEQFF.

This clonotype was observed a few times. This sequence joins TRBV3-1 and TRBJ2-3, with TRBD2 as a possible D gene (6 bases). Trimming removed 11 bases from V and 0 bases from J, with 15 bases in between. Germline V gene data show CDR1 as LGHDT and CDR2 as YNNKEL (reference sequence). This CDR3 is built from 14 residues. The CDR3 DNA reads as TGTGCCGACCCGGGAGAGGGGAGCACAGATACGCAGTATTTT. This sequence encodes CADPGEGSTDTQYF.

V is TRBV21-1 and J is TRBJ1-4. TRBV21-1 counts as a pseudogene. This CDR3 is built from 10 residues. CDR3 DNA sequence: TGTGCCAGCGGTCGGGGAAAACTGTTTTTT. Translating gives CASGRGKLFF.

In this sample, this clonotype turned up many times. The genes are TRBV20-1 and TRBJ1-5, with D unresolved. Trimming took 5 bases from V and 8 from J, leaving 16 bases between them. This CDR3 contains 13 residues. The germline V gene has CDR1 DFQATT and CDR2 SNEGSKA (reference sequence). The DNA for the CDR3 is TGCAGTGCTCGTAGGCCTCCTCGGGAGCCCCAGCATTTT. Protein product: CSARRPPREPQHF.

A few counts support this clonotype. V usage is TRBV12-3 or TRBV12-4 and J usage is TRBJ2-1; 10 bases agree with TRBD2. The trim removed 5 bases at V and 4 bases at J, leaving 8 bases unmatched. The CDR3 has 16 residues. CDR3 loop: CASSTRLAGTYNEQFF. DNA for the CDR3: TGTGCCAGCAGTACCCGACTAGCGGGTACTTACAATGAGCAGTTCTTC.

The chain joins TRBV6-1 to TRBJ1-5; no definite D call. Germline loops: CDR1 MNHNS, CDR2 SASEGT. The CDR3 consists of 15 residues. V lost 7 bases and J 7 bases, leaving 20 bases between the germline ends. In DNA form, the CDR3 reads TGTGCCAGCATCCGGGATTTGAGGGCCGGGCAGCCCCAGCATTTT. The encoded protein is CASIRDLRAGQPQHF.

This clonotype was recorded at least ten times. In DNA, the CDR3 is TGCGCCAGCACCCGGGCGGGACAGCGCGACTCTGGGGCCAACGTCCTGACTTTC. Protein sequence: CASTRAGQRDSGANVLTF. The chain uses TRBV5-1 and TRBJ2-6; a possible D gene is TRBD1 (7 bases). Germline CDR1 SGHRS, CDR2 YFSETQ. The CDR3 runs 18 residues. Trimming shortened V by 6 bases and J by 0 bases, and 19 bases separated the two germline ends.

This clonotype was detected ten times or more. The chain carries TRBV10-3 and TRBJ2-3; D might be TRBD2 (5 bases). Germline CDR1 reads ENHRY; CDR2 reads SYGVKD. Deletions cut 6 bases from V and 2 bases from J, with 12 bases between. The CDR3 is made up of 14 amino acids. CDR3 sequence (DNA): TGTGCCATCAGCACCCAGCGGAACACAGATACGCAGTATTTT. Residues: CAISTQRNTDTQYF.

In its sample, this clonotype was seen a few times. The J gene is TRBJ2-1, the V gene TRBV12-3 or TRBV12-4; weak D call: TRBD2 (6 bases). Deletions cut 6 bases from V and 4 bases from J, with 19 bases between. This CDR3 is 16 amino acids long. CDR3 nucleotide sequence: TGTGCCAGCAGAACCTCTCGTGGGGGGACTTACAATGAGCAGTTCTTC. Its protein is CASRTSRGGTYNEQFF.